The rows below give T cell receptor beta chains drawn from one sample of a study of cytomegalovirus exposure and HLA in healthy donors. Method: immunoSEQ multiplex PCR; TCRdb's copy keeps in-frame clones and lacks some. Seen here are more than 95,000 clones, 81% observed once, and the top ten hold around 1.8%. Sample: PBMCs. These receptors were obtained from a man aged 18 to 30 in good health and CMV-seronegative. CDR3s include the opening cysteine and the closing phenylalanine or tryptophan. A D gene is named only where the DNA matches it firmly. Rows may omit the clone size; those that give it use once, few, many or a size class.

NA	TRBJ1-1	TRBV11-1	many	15	CASSLLFGGNTEAFF	TGTGCCAGCAGCTTACTTTTCGGTGGGAACACTGAAGCTTTCTTT
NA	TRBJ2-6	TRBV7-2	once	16	CASSLTPTSGANVLTF	TGTGCCAGCAGCTTGACACCTACCTCTGGGGCCAACGTCCTGACTTTC
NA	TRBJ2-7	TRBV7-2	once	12	CASSLQTYEQYF	TGTGCCAGCAGCTTACAAACCTACGAGCAGTACTTC
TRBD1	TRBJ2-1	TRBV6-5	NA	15	CASSYRWTGGREQFF	TGTGCCAGCAGTTACCGCTGGACAGGGGGCCGTGAGCAGTTCTTC
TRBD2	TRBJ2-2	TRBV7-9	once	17	CASSSVLAGVYTGELFF	TGTGCCAGCAGCTCCGTGCTAGCGGGGGTCTACACCGGGGAGCTGTTTTTT
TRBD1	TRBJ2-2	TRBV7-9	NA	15	CASSLRQGEGGELFF	TGTGCCAGCAGCCTCCGACAGGGGGAAGGCGGGGAGCTGTTTTTT
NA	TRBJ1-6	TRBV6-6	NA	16	CASSYSTGDYNSPLHF	TGTGCCAGCAGTTACTCGACAGGTGACTATAATTCACCCCTCCACTTT
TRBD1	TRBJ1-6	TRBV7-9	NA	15	CASSLGQGAESPLHF	TGTGCCAGCAGCTTAGGTCAGGGGGCAGAGTCACCCCTCCACTTT
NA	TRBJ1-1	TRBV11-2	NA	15	CASSRAGSFGTEAFF	TGTGCCAGCAGCCGCGCCGGGAGCTTTGGGACTGAAGCTTTCTTT
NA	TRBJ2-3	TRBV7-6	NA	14	CASSLELVADTQYF	TGTGCCAGCAGCTTAGAGCTAGTCGCAGATACGCAGTATTTT
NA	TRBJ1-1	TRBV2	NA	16	CASSEAISMRRNEAFF	TGTGCCAGCAGTGAAGCCATTTCAATGAGGAGGAATGAAGCTTTCTTT
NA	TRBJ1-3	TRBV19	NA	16	CASSKTVLLSGNTIYF	TGTGCCAGTAGTAAGACAGTTCTTCTCTCTGGAAACACCATATATTTT
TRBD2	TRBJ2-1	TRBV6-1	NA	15	CASSGFAGAYNEQFF	TGTGCCAGCAGTGGATTTGCGGGAGCCTACAATGAGCAGTTCTTC
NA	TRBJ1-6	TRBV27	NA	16	CASSPSSRTANSPLHF	TGTGCCAGCAGTCCTTCATCCCGGACAGCCAATTCACCCCTCCACTTT
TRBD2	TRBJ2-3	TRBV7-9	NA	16	CSSSSLIAGGLSTQYF	TGTTCCAGCAGCTCCCTCATAGCGGGGGGGCTGAGTACGCAGTATTTT
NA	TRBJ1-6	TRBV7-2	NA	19	CASSLGFEGPSSYNSPLHF	TGTGCCAGCAGCTTAGGGTTTGAGGGTCCCAGCTCCTATAATTCACCCCTCCACTTT
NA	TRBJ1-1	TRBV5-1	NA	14	CASSLEAGLTEAFF	TGCGCCAGCAGCTTGGAGGCAGGGTTAACTGAAGCTTTCTTT
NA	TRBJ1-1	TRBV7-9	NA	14	CASRQGLGETEAFF	TGTGCCAGCAGACAGGGCCTTGGGGAAACTGAAGCTTTCTTT
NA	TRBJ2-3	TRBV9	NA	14	CASSVEQGGDTQYF	TGTGCCAGCAGCGTAGAACAGGGAGGGGATACGCAGTATTTT
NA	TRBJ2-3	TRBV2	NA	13	CASSSSPTDTQYF	TGTGCCAGCAGCTCCTCCCCCACAGATACGCAGTATTTT
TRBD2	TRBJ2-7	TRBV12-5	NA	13	CASALSGGGEQYF	TGTGCTAGTGCCCTAAGCGGGGGCGGCGAGCAGTACTTC
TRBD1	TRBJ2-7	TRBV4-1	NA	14	CASSRGQGVYEQYF	TGCGCCAGCAGCCGAGGACAGGGGGTTTACGAGCAGTACTTC
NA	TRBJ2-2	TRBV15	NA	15	CATSRDPGFTGELFF	TGTGCCACCAGCAGAGATCCAGGGTTCACCGGGGAGCTGTTTTTT
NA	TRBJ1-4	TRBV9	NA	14	CASSLNRVDEKLFF	TGTGCCAGCAGCTTAAACAGGGTGGATGAAAAACTGTTTTTT
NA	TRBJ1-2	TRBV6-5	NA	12	CASMGASYGYTF	TGTGCCAGCATGGGGGCTAGCTATGGCTACACCTTC
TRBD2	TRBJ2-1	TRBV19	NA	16	CASSRTSGGDYNEQFF	TGTGCCAGTAGTAGGACTAGCGGGGGGGACTACAATGAGCAGTTCTTC
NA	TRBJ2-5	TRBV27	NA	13	CASSWGRTYGQYF	TGTGCCAGCAGTTGGGGCAGGACGTACGGGCAGTACTTC
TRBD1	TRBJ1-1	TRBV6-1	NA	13	CASGLTGATEAFF	TGTGCCAGCGGCCTGACAGGGGCCACTGAAGCTTTCTTT
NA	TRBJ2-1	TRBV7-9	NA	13	CASPGLGPGEQFF	TGTGCCAGCCCGGGACTGGGCCCTGGTGAGCAGTTCTTC
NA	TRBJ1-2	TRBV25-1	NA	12	CASEDSNYGYTF	TGTGCCAGCGAGGACAGCAACTATGGCTACACCTTC
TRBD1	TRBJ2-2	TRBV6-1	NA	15	CASSAGTVNTGELFF	TGTGCCAGCAGTGCCGGGACAGTGAACACCGGGGAGCTGTTTTTT
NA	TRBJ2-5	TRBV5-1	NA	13	CASSPRGRETQYF	TGCGCCAGCAGCCCCCGAGGTCGGGAGACCCAGTACTTC
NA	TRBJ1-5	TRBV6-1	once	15	CASSVRQLSNQPQHF	TGTGCCAGCAGTGTACGACAACTTAGCAATCAGCCCCAGCATTTT
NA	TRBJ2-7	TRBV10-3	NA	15	CAISESYQGYYEQYF	TGTGCCATCAGTGAGTCTTATCAGGGGTACTACGAGCAGTACTTC
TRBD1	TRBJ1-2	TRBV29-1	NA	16	CSVEGNWDRPRYGYTF	TGCAGCGTTGAAGGGAACTGGGACAGACCCCGTTATGGCTACACCTTC
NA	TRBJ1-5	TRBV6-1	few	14	CASSESYWNQPQHF	TGTGCCAGCAGTGAAAGTTACTGGAATCAGCCCCAGCATTTT
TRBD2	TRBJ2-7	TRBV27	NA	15	CASSHLAGAPYEQYF	TGTGCCAGCAGTCACCTAGCGGGGGCCCCATACGAGCAGTACTTC
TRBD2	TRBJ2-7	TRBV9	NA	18	CASSATSGGAISDYEQYF	TGTGCCAGCAGTGCGACTAGCGGGGGGGCTATTTCCGACTACGAGCAGTACTTC
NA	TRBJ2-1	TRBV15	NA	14	CATSRDLYYNEQFF	TGTGCCACCAGCAGAGATCTTTACTACAATGAGCAGTTCTTC
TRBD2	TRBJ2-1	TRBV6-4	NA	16	CASSDSSSGGEYEQFF	TGTGCCAGCAGTGACTCGAGTAGCGGGGGGGAATACGAGCAGTTCTTC
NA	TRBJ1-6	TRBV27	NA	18	CASSLRSSQSSYNSPLHF	TGTGCCAGCAGTTTAAGGAGTAGTCAGAGCTCCTATAATTCACCCCTCCACTTT
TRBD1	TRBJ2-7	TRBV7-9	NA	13	CASSWTGFGEQYF	TGTGCCAGCAGCTGGACAGGGTTCGGCGAGCAGTACTTC